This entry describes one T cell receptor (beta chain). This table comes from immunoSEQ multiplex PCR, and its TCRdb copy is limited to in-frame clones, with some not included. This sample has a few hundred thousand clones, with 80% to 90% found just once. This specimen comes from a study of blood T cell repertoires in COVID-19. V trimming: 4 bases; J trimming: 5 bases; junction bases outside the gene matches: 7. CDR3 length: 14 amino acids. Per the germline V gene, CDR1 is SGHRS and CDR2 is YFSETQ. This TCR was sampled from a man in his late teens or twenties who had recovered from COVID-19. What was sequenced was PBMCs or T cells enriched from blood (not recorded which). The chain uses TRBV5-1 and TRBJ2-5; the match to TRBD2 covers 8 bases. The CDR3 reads CASSPGTRGETQYF. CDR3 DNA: TGCGCCAGCAGCCCCGGGACTAGGGGCGAGACCCAGTACTTC.